This paragraph covers one TCR beta chain sequence. The assay was immunoSEQ multiplex PCR, and TCRdb's table has in-frame clones only and misses some. This table holds some 71,000 clones, around 97% found once. This specimen comes from a study of technical replicates of blood from four donors. Germline CDR1 reads SGHNT; CDR2 reads YENEEA. V shed 5 bases and J shed 4 bases, with 6 bases lying between them. The CDR3 spans 12 residues. Sequencing was done on a sample of T cells isolated from PBMCs. The source is a human donor in good health. The chain combines TRBV11-3 with TRBJ2-4; D possibly corresponds to TRBD2 (5 bases). CDR3 region: CASSPGKNIQYF. DNA of the CDR3: TGTGCCAGCAGCCCGGGAAAAAACATTCAGTACTTC.